Presented here are 24 T cell receptor beta chains from one specimen sequenced in a study of post-analysis software for immune sequencing data (dated by TCRdb to the mid-2010s). Paper-wide results and their limitations: Patients showed significantly higher frequencies than controls for about five TRBV segments, among them TRBV5-6, TRBV5-1 and TRBV20-1.

The method was PCR. The reads were generated on an Illumina HiSeq 2500. To reduce PCR and sequencing biases, unique molecular identifiers were built into the TCR beta cDNA libraries. TCRdb itself trimmed the public reads at Q25 with fastp, ran MiXCR and retained productive beta chains. Entries are consolidated by CDR3 protein sequence, retaining the most common genes and DNA. For this sample there are hundreds of thousands of distinct CDR3 sequences; around 60% appear just once. Clones ranked in the top ten supply about 11% of the sample. Their antigen targets remain unknown. The sample consisted of blood. The receptor set was obtained from a girl aged 2-10 years with multiple sclerosis.

The V call is TRBV29-1, the J call TRBJ2-6; TRBD1 matches 11 bases. The V gene end was trimmed by 7 bases and the J gene end by 0 bases; junction bases not matched to a gene: 14. Germline V gene lookup returns CDR1 SQVTM and CDR2 ANQGSEA. The CDR3 is made up of 19 amino acids. The CDR3 nucleotides read TGCAGCGGTTGTACCCAAGGGACAGGGGGATACTCTGGGGCCAACGTCCTGACTTTC. Amino acids: CSGCTQGTGGYSGANVLTF.

On this clonotype: One end of the junction fails to match germline, which may point to a read error. The CDR3 sequence: CASSLAGTGVHTEAFF. The CDR3 nucleotides read TGTGCCAGCAGCCTAGCTGGGACAGGGGTTCACACTGAAGCTTTCTTT. The V and J genes are TRBV7-2 and TRBJ1-1, with 10 bases matching TRBD1. Germline CDR1 SGHTA, CDR2 FQGNSA. CDR3 size: 16 residues.

This clonotype occurred a few times. An end of the junction does not agree with germline; a read error may underlie this. The CDR3 loop reads CASSLAAGNEQFF. The CDR3 DNA reads as TGTGCCAGCAGCTTAGCGGCAGGCAATGAGCAGTTCTTC. The chain links TRBV5-1 to TRBJ2-1, with a tentative D call TRBD2 (6 bases). Germline values: CDR1 SGHRS, CDR2 YFSETQ. The CDR3 has 13 amino acids.

The J gene is TRBJ1-1, the V gene TRBV12-3 or TRBV12-4; perhaps TRBD1 as D (5 bases). With 6 bases removed from V and 0 bases from J, the gap between germline ends came to 11 bases. This CDR3 comprises 14 residues. Here the CDR3 DNA reads TGTGCCAGCAGACCCGACAGATTGAACACTGAAGCTTTCTTT. Translated, it gives CASRPDRLNTEAFF.

This clonotype has a single count. V usage is TRBV29-1 and J usage is TRBJ2-7; D uncertain. The CDR3 totals 14 residues. The germline CDR1 and CDR2 sequences are SQVTM and ANQGSEA. Trimming took 4 bases from V and 2 from J, leaving 15 bases between them. CDR3 coding DNA: TGCAGCGTTGGGGCCAGCGTGAGCCCCTACGAGCAGTACTTC. Residues: CSVGASVSPYEQYF.

This chain connects TRBV20-1 to TRBJ2-7, with 11 bases matching TRBD2. The CDR3 is made up of 15 amino acids. After removal of 5 bases from V and 3 bases from J, the junction contained 9 bases not matched to a gene. The germline V gene encodes CDR1 DFQATT and CDR2 SNEGSKA (reference sequence). This chain's CDR3 is CSAVLAGGPNYEQYF. CDR3 nucleotide sequence: TGCAGTGCTGTTCTAGCGGGAGGCCCGAACTACGAGCAGTACTTC.

The V call is TRBV5-6, the J call TRBJ2-4; 10 nucleotides line up with TRBD1. Matching the DNA end better, TRBJ2-7 makes the J call doubtful. This CDR3 spans 18 amino acids. CDR1 and CDR2 (germline): SGHDT, YYEEEE. The CDR3 coding sequence is TGTGCCAGCAGCTTGGGTATTTGGCCGGGACAGGGGACCGACGAGCAGTACTTC. It specifies CASSLGIWPGQGTDEQYF.

This chain connects TRBV4-1 to TRBJ2-5; TRBD2 might be the D (6 bases). CDR3 length equals 16 residues. With 0 bases removed from V and 1 base from J, the gap between germline ends came to 12 bases. Germline loops: CDR1 MGHRA, CDR2 YSYEKL. CDR3 in DNA: TGCGCCAGCAGCCAAGATTCGTATAGCGGCCAAGAGACCCAGTACTTC. This translates into CASSQDSYSGQETQYF.

The chain joins TRBV6-2 or TRBV6-3 to TRBJ2-1; D is ambiguous. This CDR3 comprises 12 residues. With 4 bases removed from V and 6 bases from J, the gap between germline ends came to 7 bases. CDR1 and CDR2 (germline): MNHEY, SVGEGT. The CDR3 DNA reads TGTGCCAGCAGTTCCAGCCCCAATGAGCAGTTCTTC. This codes for CASSSSPNEQFF.

The V call is TRBV7-2, the J call TRBJ2-1; TRBD1 matches 9 bases. Germline CDR1 SGHTA, CDR2 FQGNSA. The V gene end was trimmed by 5 bases and the J gene end by 5 bases; junction bases not matched to a gene: 7. The CDR3 contains 15 residues. DNA of the CDR3: TGTGCCAGCAGCCCTAGACAGGGGGGACACAATGAGCAGTTCTTC. Its protein product is CASSPRQGGHNEQFF.

The chain employs TRBV20-1 and TRBJ2-7; no firm D call. V was clipped by 1 base and J by 1 base, with 11 bases between them. The germline CDR1 and CDR2 sequences are DFQATT and SNEGSKA (reference sequence). The CDR3 has 14 residues. The CDR3 spells CSARGADQSYEQYF. The CDR3 bases are TGCAGTGCTAGAGGGGCTGATCAGTCCTACGAGCAGTACTTC.

This rearrangement joins TRBV12-5 to TRBJ2-7; D could derive from TRBD1 or TRBD2 (6 bases each). The DNA end is a closer match to TRBJ2-5, so the J assignment may be wrong. This CDR3 region has 19 residues. Germline CDR1 is LGHNT and CDR2 is FRNRAP. In DNA form, the CDR3 reads TGTGCTAGTGGTTTGGTACGACAGGAGACTAACGGGGGCGGAGAGACCCAGTACTTC. Translated, it gives CASGLVRQETNGGGETQYF.

This chain uses TRBV4-1 with TRBJ2-5; 8 nucleotides agree with TRBD2. This CDR3 spans 16 amino acids. V was pared by 1 base and J by 4 bases, with 8 bases of the junction left unmatched. Per the germline V gene, CDR1 is MGHRA and CDR2 is YSYEKL. The CDR3 nucleotides are TGCGCCAGCAGCCAAGCGGGGGGGGCCCTTTTAGAGACCCAGTACTTC. It yields the protein CASSQAGGALLETQYF.

Notes on this clonotype: The junction shows a germline mismatch at one end, possibly a read error. The rearrangement uses TRBV7-8 and TRBJ1-1; D gene uncertain. CDR3 length: 13 amino acids. Germline V gene data show CDR1 as SGHVS and CDR2 as FQNEAQ. The CDR3 DNA follows: TGTGCCAACAGCTTATTAGAGAACACTGAAGCTTTCTTT. Translation gives CANSLLENTEAFF. Variable domain in full (rest from reference TRBV7-8 and TRBJ1-1): GAGVSQSPRYKVAKRGQDVALRCDPISGHVSLFWYQQALGQGPEFLTYFQNEAQLDKSGLPSDRFFAERPEGSVSTLKIQRTQQEDSAVYLCANSLLENTEAFFGQGTRLTVV.

The V gene is TRBV11-2, the J gene TRBJ2-5; 9 bases are shared with TRBD1. The end of the DNA aligns better with TRBJ2-7, so the J call may be wrong. The CDR3 length is 15 residues. Germline V gene lookup returns CDR1 SGHAT and CDR2 FQNNGV. The DNA of the CDR3 is TGTGCCAGCAGCCCTCCGGGACAGGGCGGGGACGAGCAGTACTTC. It encodes CASSPPGQGGDEQYF.

The J gene is TRBJ1-4, the V gene TRBV27, with D perhaps matching TRBD1 (6 bases). The CDR3 runs to 13 residues. Looked up from germline, CDR1 is MNHEY and CDR2 is SMNVEV (reference sequence). V was shortened by 8 bases and J by 6 bases, with 13 bases between the two germline ends. In DNA form, the CDR3 reads TGTGCCAGCGGAGGGGAGGGGGATGAAAAACTGTTTTTT. This translates into CASGGEGDEKLFF.

The rearrangement links TRBV30 to TRBJ1-5; perhaps TRBD1 as D (6 bases). There are 13 residues in the CDR3. Germline V lookup: CDR1 GTSNPN, CDR2 SVGIG (reference sequence). With 5 bases removed from V and 6 bases from J, the gap between germline ends came to 14 bases. CDR3 bases: TGTGCCTGGGCACCAGGGGTAGGTCAGCCCCAGCATTTT. This codes for CAWAPGVGQPQHF.

On this clonotype itself: Relative to the germline gene, one junction end is altered; a read error may explain this. This chain joins TRBV7-7 and TRBJ2-5, with TRBD1 matching over 8 bases. The length of the CDR3 is 14 residues. In germline, CDR1 is SSHAT, CDR2 FNYEAQ (reference sequence). DNA for the CDR3: TGTGCTAGCAGCTTCCGGACAGGGCCAGAGACCCAGTACTTC. As protein: CASSFRTGPETQYF.

This clonotype was observed a handful of times. This chain connects TRBV20-1 to TRBJ1-2, with D perhaps matching TRBD1 (6 bases). The germline V and J ends were trimmed by 5 bases and 4 bases, with 17 bases remaining between them. Germline V gene lookup returns CDR1 DFQATT and CDR2 SNEGSKA (reference sequence). The CDR3 length is 14 residues. The CDR3: CSARGAGASYGYTF. CDR3 DNA: TGCAGTGCTCGGGGGGCAGGGGCTTCCTATGGCTACACCTTC.

The chain joins TRBV4-2 to TRBJ2-7; no clear D. Germline V gene data show CDR1 as LGHNA and CDR2 as YNFKEQ. Trimming pared 6 bases from V and 1 base from J, leaving 16 bases between. The CDR3 totals 15 residues. Here the CDR3 reads CASRPRASLSYEQYF. For the CDR3, the DNA is TGTGCCAGCAGACCCCGGGCTAGTCTTTCCTACGAGCAGTACTTC.

This clonotype has just one count. The chain uses TRBV6-6 and TRBJ2-7; TRBD1 is a possible D gene (5 bases). The CDR3 has 17 amino acids. Germline values: CDR1 MNHNY, CDR2 SVGAGI (reference sequence). V lost 6 bases and J lost 0, with 21 bases in between. This CDR3 is CASSPAQDTLSSYEQYF. The CDR3 DNA sequence: TGTGCCAGCAGCCCGGCCCAGGACACGCTTAGCTCCTACGAGCAGTACTTC.

The table lists this clonotype with a count of one. V and J are TRBV6-7 and TRBJ1-2; no firm D call. TRBV6-7 is marked as an open reading frame, function uncertain. V was clipped by 5 bases and J by 3 bases, with 7 bases between them. This CDR3 is 12 amino acids long. Here the CDR3 DNA reads TGTGCCAGCAGTAAGGCATACTATGGCTACACCTTC. Encoded protein: CASSKAYYGYTF.

In this sample, this clonotype turned up once. The gene calls are TRBV7-9 and TRBJ2-3; the match to TRBD2 covers 8 bases. Losses at the gene ends were 6 bases for V and 2 bases for J; bases not matched to a gene: 7. The CDR3 is made up of 15 amino acids. Germline V gene lookup returns CDR1 SEHNR and CDR2 FQNEAQ (reference sequence). The CDR3 region has the DNA TGTGCCAGCAGGCCTATAGCGGGATCCACAGATACGCAGTATTTT. Its protein product is CASRPIAGSTDTQYF.

The chain is built from TRBV5-1 and TRBJ2-1; 10 positions match TRBD1. J was trimmed by 8 bases and V by 4 bases; bases with no gene match: 15. CDR1 SGHRS and CDR2 YFSETQ come from the germline V gene. CDR3 length equals 17 residues. CDR3 residues: CASSPTPGQGFSDEQFF. DNA for the CDR3: TGCGCCAGCAGCCCGACGCCGGGACAGGGGTTTAGCGATGAGCAGTTCTTC.